This T cell receptor (beta chain) was profiled in a study of T cell responses to AZD1222 COVID-19 vaccine (dated by TCRdb to the early 2020s). Study-wide context: AZD1222 recipients whose second dose came at about 4 weeks and those whose second dose came at about 12 weeks were combined into one group, since spike-specific TCR depth and breadth did not differ between the two schedules. Trial participants were enrolled into age subgroups of 18-55, 56-69 and 70-plus years, which contained 148, 28 and 57 TCR-sequenced participants, respectively. TCR sequencing covered some 250 trial participants: 200 to 220 given two doses of AZD1222 and around 26 given two doses of MenACWY control vaccine.

A note on this clone: Its cognate antigen has yet to be identified. Base-call qualities are not available, and no considerably larger clone is one nucleotide away.

The CDR3 regions of human TCRbeta chains were subjected to immunosequencing. In the source study's methods: Repertoire TCRs were matched against a reference library of SARS-CoV-2-specific TCRs generated with the MIRA antigen-specificity platform. Breadth meant the fraction of unique TCRs that were SARS-CoV-2-associated, whereas depth meant the fraction of total T cells that were SARS-CoV-2-associated. Using the MIRA data, every spike-specific TCR was mapped to the spike region that the TCR reacted to and assigned to either a CD4 or a CD8 class. Log10-transformed breadth and depth values were compared by one-way ANOVA with Sidak's multiple comparisons tests. As stored in TCRdb, this immuneACCESS dataset retains in-frame rearrangements with V and J assigned. A fraction of the clones does not appear; measured against another copy, unresolved V genes explain less than half of the discrepancy, and the remainder lacks a known reason. D and trimming were read from the DNA, whereas the V and J calls and clone size are those reported in that table. For this sample the table gives more than 50,000 clones, of which 70% to 90% were detected only once. The ten biggest clones cover approximately 4.1% of the sample.

This specimen's time point label, per the study, means: baseline before first vaccination. Vaccinee samples were obtained from the UK trials COV001 and COV002, which included a single-blind randomized controlled phase 2/3 trial of AZD1222 (ChAdOx1 nCoV-19) in healthy adults. For TCRbeta chain sequencing, PBMC samples from trial participants were taken at day 0 and at day 28 after the second dose. General study outcomes and caveats: Conclusions about previously exposed vaccinees were limited because only a handful of AZD1222 recipients were SARS-CoV-2 seropositive at baseline. Epitopes outside the regions mutated in the B.1.351 and B.1.1.7 variants were reportedly recognized by nearly half of the unique spike-specific TCRs. The 56-69-year group was small, and its depth increase did not reach significance, likely because of low power. CD4 TCRs associated with the vaccine covered the entire spike protein, and the dominant responses were in regions 160-218 and 743-854. Because no samples from the day 14 peak response were available, repertoires could be characterized only after the peak T cell response. Participants were mostly white British and included more females than males, and it was suggested by the authors that clonal diversity may have been underestimated. A significant rise in spike-specific TCR breadth and depth was observed after two AZD1222 doses relative to day 0 and relative to MenACWY recipients.

The CDR3 starts with the cysteine, ends with the phenylalanine, and has 15 residues. Only the CDR3 part of the read is kept: 45 bases, read in frame from the first base. The germline V gene specifies SGHRS as CDR1 and YFSETQ as CDR2. Germline trimming: 3 bases from V, 5 bases from J; junction bases outside gene matches: 10. The V and J genes are TRBV5-1 and TRBJ2-7, with 8 middle bases fitting TRBD1. Sequenced material: peripheral blood, taken on day 0 of AZD1222 vaccination. This TCR was recovered from an adult in good health. The DNA is TGCGCCAGCAGCTCTACAGGGGGAGGAATCCACGAGCAGTACTTC. Its product reads: CASSSTGGGIHEQYF. The full variable domain, completed from the reference TRBV5-1 and TRBJ2-7 proteins outside the CDR3, reads KAGVTQTPRYLIKTRGQQVTLSCSPISGHRSVSWYQQTPGQGLQFLFEYFSETQRNKGNFPGRFSGRQFSNSRSEMNVSTLELGDSALYLCASSSTGGGIHEQYFGPGTRLTVT.